These 24 T cell receptor beta chains originate from one sample sequenced in a study of human T cells and chemical hapten exposure. The time point here: patch test 2, 6 weeks after DPC sensitization. The treatment was: therapeutic diphenylcyclopropenone sensitization with weekly scalp DPC. One entry per CDR3 protein, called by TCRdb with MiXCR from the RACE reads. Among approximately 120,000 distinct CDR3 sequences listed, 9% to 9.5% were seen once. Source: whole blood, taken in connection with sensitization to the hapten diphenylcyclopropenone (DPC). All receptors derive from a woman in her thirties or forties with alopecia areata. Some clones in this sample may be carry-over from other donors' samples.

This clonotype was seen a few times. The chain links TRBV7-2 to TRBJ2-3; D unresolved. V lost 3 bases and J lost 8, with 12 bases in between. Looked up from germline, CDR1 is SGHTA and CDR2 is FQGNSA. The CDR3 is 13 amino acids. The CDR3 here is CASSLESSATQYF. Here the CDR3 DNA reads TGTGCCAGCAGCTTGGAGTCTAGTGCTACGCAGTATTTT.

This clonotype has just a few counts. The rearrangement links TRBV5-1 to TRBJ2-7; D not certain. The CDR3 length is 13 residues. V lost 0 bases, J lost 0 bases, and 4 bases lay in between. Germline values: CDR1 SGHRS, CDR2 YFSETQ. CDR3 in amino acids: CASSLVASYEQYF. The CDR3 nucleotides are TGCGCCAGCAGCTTGGTCGCCTCCTACGAGCAGTACTTC.

The table lists this clonotype with a few counts. V is TRBV4-3 and J is TRBJ2-1; 8 nucleotides line up with TRBD2. V lost 0 bases, J lost 6 bases, and 7 bases stayed unmatched. CDR3 length equals 16 residues. CDR1 is LGHNA and CDR2 is YSLEER in the germline V gene. In nucleotides, the CDR3 is TGCGCCAGCAGCCAAGATACGGGGGGGCCACTCAATGAGCAGTTCTTC. It specifies CASSQDTGGPLNEQFF.

The table lists this clonotype with a few counts. The chain couples TRBV4-3 to TRBJ1-1; D unresolved. Germline CDR1 is LGHNA and CDR2 is YSLEER. The V end lost 0 bases, the J end lost 1 base, and 6 bases lay between the germline ends. CDR3 length: 14 residues. This chain's CDR3 is CASSQDGTNTEAFF. DNA of the CDR3: TGCGCCAGCAGCCAAGATGGAACGAACACTGAAGCTTTCTTT.

This clonotype has more than one count but fewer than ten. The chain links TRBV6-2 or TRBV6-3 to TRBJ1-2; 7 bases map to TRBD1. Unmatched junction bases numbered 9, after V lost 7 bases and J lost 4 bases. The CDR3 consists of 14 residues. Germline assignment: CDR1 MNHEY and CDR2 SVGEGT. The CDR3 loop is CASKPTGPSYGYTF. The DNA of the CDR3 is TGTGCCAGCAAACCGACAGGGCCCTCCTATGGCTACACCTTC.

Of note for this clonotype: A much larger clone sits a single nucleotide away, making a read error possible. The chain combines TRBV7-9 with TRBJ2-5, with D perhaps TRBD2 (6 bases). CDR3 length: 14 amino acids. V lost 4 bases and J lost 4, with 13 bases in between. Germline V gives CDR1 SEHNR, CDR2 FQNEAQ (reference sequence). The CDR3 is CASSSSLSGETQYF. Here the CDR3 DNA reads TGTGCCAGCAGCTCATCTCTTAGCGGAGAGACCCAGTACTTC.

This clonotype was seen many times. J is TRBJ1-1 and V is TRBV29-1; D is ambiguous. The germline gives CDR1 SQVTM, CDR2 ANQGSEA. The CDR3 consists of 11 residues. V was cut by 8 bases and J by 0 bases, with 7 bases left in between. The CDR3 loop reads CSSTVNTEAFF. The CDR3 DNA follows: TGCAGCTCGACGGTGAACACTGAAGCTTTCTTT. Full variable domain (missing parts from reference TRBV29-1 and TRBJ1-1): SAVISQKPSRDICQRGTSLTIQCQVDSQVTMMFWYRQQPGQSLTLIATANQGSEATYESGFVIDKFPISRPNLTFSTLTVSNMSPEDSSIYLCSSTVNTEAFFGQGTRLTVV.

This clonotype was counted ten times or more. As DNA, the CDR3 is TGCACCGCTACTTTAACGGGGGCGGCTAATGAAAAACTGTTTTTT. It encodes CTATLTGAANEKLFF. The V and J genes are TRBV29-1 and TRBJ1-4, with D tentatively TRBD1 (6 bases). Germline CDR1 is SQVTM and CDR2 is ANQGSEA. The CDR3 loop spans 15 amino acids.

In nucleotides, the CDR3 is TGTGCCAGCAGGTACACCGCAGGGGCGAATAGCAATCAGCCCCAGCATTTT. Protein sequence: CASRYTAGANSNQPQHF. The rearrangement joins TRBV6-2 or TRBV6-3 to TRBJ1-5, with D possibly TRBD1 on 6 matching bases. The V end was cut by 6 bases, the J end by 0 bases, with 18 bases between. This CDR3 has 17 residues. The germline gives CDR1 MNHEY, CDR2 SVGEGT.

This clonotype was seen at least ten times. The rearrangement uses TRBV6-6 and TRBJ1-2; a possible D gene is TRBD1 (6 bases). Germline CDR1 reads MNHNY; CDR2 reads SVGAGI (reference sequence). This CDR3 is built from 17 residues. Trimming took 6 bases from V and 0 from J, leaving 20 bases between them. The CDR3 protein is CASSPTLRQASNYGYTF. The CDR3 region has the DNA TGTGCCAGCAGCCCAACCCTAAGACAGGCTTCTAACTATGGCTACACCTTC.

This clonotype was observed at least ten times. The chain uses TRBV6-2 or TRBV6-3 and TRBJ1-2; no firm D call. Germline values: CDR1 MNHEY, CDR2 SVGEGT. The germline V and J ends were trimmed by 2 bases and 0 bases, with 13 bases remaining between them. CDR3 length: 16 residues. The CDR3 DNA follows: TGTGCCAGCAGTTACCGGGCAGCCCAAACTAACTATGGCTACACCTTC. The encoded protein is CASSYRAAQTNYGYTF.

This clonotype was detected only a few times. The V call is TRBV2, the J call TRBJ2-7; 8 positions agree with TRBD2. V lost 8 bases and J lost 5; bases outside the gene matches: 8. CDR1 and CDR2 (germline): SNHLY, FYNNEI. This CDR3 is built from 13 residues. As DNA, the CDR3 is TGTGCCAGCCCCGGGACTAGGAGCAACGAGCAGTACTTC. It codes for CASPGTRSNEQYF.

This clonotype was counted between two and nine times. This chain connects TRBV6-6 to TRBJ2-4, with D hard to call. CDR1 MNHNY and CDR2 SVGAGI come from the germline V gene (reference sequence). Trimming pared 6 bases from V and 4 bases from J, leaving 10 bases between. CDR3 length equals 13 residues. The CDR3 bases are TGTGCCAGCAGCCCCATAGGGAAAAACATTCAGTACTTC. Protein sequence: CASSPIGKNIQYF.

This clonotype was seen at least ten times. The J gene is TRBJ2-1, the V gene TRBV5-1; D possibly corresponds to TRBD2 (6 bases). Germline V gives CDR1 SGHRS, CDR2 YFSETQ. CDR3 length: 14 residues. V was trimmed by 4 bases and J by 6 bases, leaving 14 bases between them. CDR3 sequence reads: CASSTGLLGNEQFF. The CDR3 coding sequence is TGCGCCAGCAGCACGGGACTCCTCGGCAATGAGCAGTTCTTC.

Points on this clonotype: It is likely a read error, because the conserved phenylalanine at the end of the CDR3 is missing. V and J are TRBV6-2 or TRBV6-3 and TRBJ2-2; D unresolved. Germline V gene lookup returns CDR1 MNHEY and CDR2 SVGEGT. Trimming took 5 bases from V and 0 from J, leaving 4 bases between them. The CDR3 totals 13 residues. CDR3 DNA: TGTGCCAGCAGTGGGCCGAACACCGGGGAGCTGTTTCTT. Amino acids: CASSGPNTGELFL.

This clonotype came up many times. This chain links TRBV20-1 with TRBJ2-5; no definite D call. Germline V gene data show CDR1 as DFQATT and CDR2 as SNEGSKA (reference sequence). V lost 3 bases and J lost 5, with 4 bases in between. The CDR3 totals 10 residues. The CDR3 loop is CSARGETQYF. In DNA, the CDR3 is TGCAGTGCTAGGGGGGAGACCCAGTACTTC.

The rearrangement joins TRBV29-1 to TRBJ2-3; D call uncertain. V dropped 5 bases and J dropped 8 bases, with 8 bases sitting between them. The CDR3 spans 10 residues. Germline assignment: CDR1 SQVTM and CDR2 ANQGSEA. CDR3 DNA: TGCAGCGTTCAGACGAGTACGCAGTATTTT. Protein: CSVQTSTQYF.

This clonotype was counted ten times or more. The chain recombines TRBV7-2 with TRBJ2-1, with 7 bases that match TRBD1. With V trimmed by 5 bases and J by 2 bases, 9 bases remained unmatched. Germline assignment: CDR1 SGHTA and CDR2 FQGNSA. The CDR3 is made up of 16 amino acids. The CDR3 spells CASSLNHRGTYNEQFF. The CDR3 DNA is TGTGCCAGCAGCCTTAACCACAGGGGCACCTACAATGAGCAGTTCTTC.

The chain has TRBV19 and TRBJ1-2, with D perhaps TRBD1 (5 bases). The CDR3 is 12 amino acids. V was clipped by 5 bases and J by 4 bases, with 8 bases between them. The germline gives CDR1 LNHDA, CDR2 SQIVND (reference sequence). The CDR3 region is CASSFGTYGYTF. The DNA for the CDR3 is TGTGCCAGTAGTTTCGGGACCTATGGCTACACCTTC.

V is TRBV5-1 and J is TRBJ1-4; 7 nucleotides agree with TRBD1. Germline-derived CDR1 and CDR2 are SGHRS and YFSETQ. The CDR3 has 14 residues. The trim removed 7 bases at V and 5 bases at J, leaving 8 bases unmatched. The CDR3 here is CASGTGQFNEKLFF. DNA for the CDR3: TGCGCCAGCGGCACGGGACAGTTCAATGAAAAACTGTTTTTT.

Only a few counts were recorded for this clonotype. CDR3 in DNA: TGCAGCGTTGACTACTTGGATTCCGGGGAGACCCAGTACTTC. Translating gives CSVDYLDSGETQYF. J is TRBJ2-5 and V is TRBV29-1; D gene uncertain. Per the germline V gene, CDR1 is SQVTM and CDR2 is ANQGSEA. The CDR3 has 14 residues. Trimming removed 3 bases at V and 5 bases at J, with 16 bases between.

This clonotype was observed many times. V gene TRBV18 combines with J gene TRBJ2-3, with D unresolved. The germline CDR1 and CDR2 sequences are KGHSH and LQKENI. This CDR3 has 13 amino acids. The ends were cut back, 0 bases at V and 9 bases at J, with 10 bases in the middle. As DNA, the CDR3 is TGTGCCAGCTCACCACCGTCCATATTCACGCAGTATTTT. Translating it yields CASSPPSIFTQYF.

This clonotype was picked up many times. The genes are TRBV10-2 and TRBJ2-2, with TRBD1 as a possible D gene (6 bases). This CDR3 region has 14 residues. The V gene's germline CDR1 is WSHSY and CDR2 SAAADI. The V end lost 8 bases, the J end lost 0 bases, and 10 bases lay between the germline ends. The CDR3 coding sequence is TGCGCCAGCCGGGACATAGCGAACACCGGGGAGCTGTTTTTT. It specifies CASRDIANTGELFF.

In this sample, this clonotype turned up a few times. This chain links TRBV20-1 with TRBJ2-1; possible D gene TRBD1, 6 bases. V was shortened by 0 bases and J by 9 bases, with 9 bases between the two germline ends. This CDR3 comprises 12 residues. The germline V gene encodes CDR1 DFQATT and CDR2 SNEGSKA (reference sequence). This chain's CDR3 is CSARERGTEQFF. The DNA for the CDR3 is TGCAGTGCTAGAGAAAGGGGGACTGAGCAGTTCTTC.